The 6 T cell receptor beta chains reported below all come from one sample, sequenced in a study of response to subunit inactivated influenza vaccine. One entry per CDR3 protein results from TCRdb running MiXCR on the RT-PCR reads. There are a few hundred thousand distinct CDR3 sequences in the sample; roughly 9.8% occur only once, and approximately 12% lies in the top ten. Source: PBMCs from blood, taken roughly 6 weeks after vaccination. The receptors derive from a man over 45 who received an inactivated influenza vaccine.

This clonotype was counted a few times. The chain has TRBV20-1 and TRBJ2-1; 7 positions match TRBD1. The junction had 8 bases not matched to a gene; V was cut back by 6 bases and J by 0 bases. CDR1 is DFQATT, CDR2 SNEGSKA, per germline (reference sequence). The CDR3 contains 15 residues. The CDR3 region has the DNA TGCAGTGCAAAGGCACAGGGGTACTCCTACAATGAGCAGTTCTTC. Translated: CSAKAQGYSYNEQFF.

The sample holds many counts of this clonotype. The V and J genes are TRBV24-1 and TRBJ2-1, with D hard to call. Germline assignment: CDR1 KGHDR and CDR2 SFDVKD. Trimming pared 0 bases from V and 4 bases from J, leaving 9 bases between. The length of the CDR3 is 15 residues. The CDR3: CATSDLSAKYNEQFF. The DNA of the CDR3 is TGTGCCACCAGTGATTTGTCGGCGAAGTACAATGAGCAGTTCTTC.

This chain uses TRBV11-1 with TRBJ2-2, with 10 bases lining up with TRBD2. Trimming took 2 bases from V and 3 from J; bases not matched to a gene: 9. The CDR3 consists of 18 residues. Germline CDR1 reads SGHAT; CDR2 reads FQDESV (reference sequence). The CDR3 DNA is TGTGCCAGCAGCTTATCCTCAAGTCTAGCGGGAGACACCGGGGAGCTGTTTTTT. Amino acid sequence: CASSLSSSLAGDTGELFF.

This clonotype was found a few times. This rearrangement joins TRBV5-5 to TRBJ1-1; possible D gene TRBD1, 5 bases. The germline V gene encodes CDR1 SGHKS and CDR2 YYEKEE (reference sequence). The CDR3 length is 15 residues. Trimming left V 1 base short and J 0 bases short, with 10 bases between. Here the CDR3 reads CASSLSWGVNTEAFF. CDR3 in DNA: TGTGCCAGCAGCTTGTCATGGGGGGTGAACACTGAAGCTTTCTTT.

The genes are TRBV20-1 and TRBJ1-4; D remains ambiguous. CDR1 and CDR2 (germline): DFQATT, SNEGSKA (reference sequence). Trimming left V 3 bases short and J 1 base short, with 15 bases between. CDR3 size: 16 residues. CDR3 in amino acids: CSASIPGAGTNEKLFF. The CDR3 region has the DNA TGCAGTGCTAGCATACCGGGAGCAGGAACTAATGAAAAACTGTTTTTT.

The chain employs TRBV6-2 or TRBV6-3 and TRBJ2-6; 7 nucleotides align to TRBD1. The germline CDR1 and CDR2 sequences are MNHEY and SVGEGT. The CDR3 extends over 16 amino acids. After removal of 6 bases from V and 0 bases from J, the junction contained 5 bases not matched to a gene. Here the CDR3 reads CASRPTGISGANVLTF. Written as DNA, the CDR3 is TGTGCCAGCAGACCGACAGGGATCTCTGGGGCCAACGTCCTGACTTTC.